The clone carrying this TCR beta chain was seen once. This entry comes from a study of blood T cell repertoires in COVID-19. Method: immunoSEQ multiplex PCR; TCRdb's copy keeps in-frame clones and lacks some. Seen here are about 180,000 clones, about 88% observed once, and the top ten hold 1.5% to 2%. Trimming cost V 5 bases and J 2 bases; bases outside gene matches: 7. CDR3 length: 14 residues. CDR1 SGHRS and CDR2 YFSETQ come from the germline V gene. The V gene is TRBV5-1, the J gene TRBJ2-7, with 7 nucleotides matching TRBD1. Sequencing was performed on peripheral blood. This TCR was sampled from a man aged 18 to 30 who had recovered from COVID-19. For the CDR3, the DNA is TGCGCCAGCAGTCCCCTTGGACAGGCCTACGAGCAGTACTTC. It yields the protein CASSPLGQAYEQYF.